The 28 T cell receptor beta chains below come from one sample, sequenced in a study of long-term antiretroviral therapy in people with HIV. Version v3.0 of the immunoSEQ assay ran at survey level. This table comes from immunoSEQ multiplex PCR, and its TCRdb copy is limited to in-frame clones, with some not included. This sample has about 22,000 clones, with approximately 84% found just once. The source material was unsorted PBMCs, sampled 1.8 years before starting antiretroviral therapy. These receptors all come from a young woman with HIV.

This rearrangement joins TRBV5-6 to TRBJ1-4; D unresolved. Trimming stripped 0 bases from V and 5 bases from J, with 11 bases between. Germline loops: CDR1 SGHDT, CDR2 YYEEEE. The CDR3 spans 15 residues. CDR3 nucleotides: TGTGCCAGCAGCTTGGCCCGGAGAAAAAATGAAAAACTGTTTTTT. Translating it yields CASSLARRKNEKLFF. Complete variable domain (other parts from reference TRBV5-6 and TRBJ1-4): DAGVTQSPTHLIKTRGQQVTLRCSPKSGHDTVSWYQQALGQGPQFIFQYYEEEERQRGNFPDRFSGHQFPNYSSELNVNALLLGDSALYLCASSLARRKNEKLFFGSGTQLSVL.

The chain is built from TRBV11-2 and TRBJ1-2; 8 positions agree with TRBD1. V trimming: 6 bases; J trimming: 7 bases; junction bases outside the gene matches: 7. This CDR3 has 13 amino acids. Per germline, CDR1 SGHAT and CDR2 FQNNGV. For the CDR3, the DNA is TGTGCCAGCAGAGACACAGGGGGTGGTGGCTACACCTTC. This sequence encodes CASRDTGGGGYTF.

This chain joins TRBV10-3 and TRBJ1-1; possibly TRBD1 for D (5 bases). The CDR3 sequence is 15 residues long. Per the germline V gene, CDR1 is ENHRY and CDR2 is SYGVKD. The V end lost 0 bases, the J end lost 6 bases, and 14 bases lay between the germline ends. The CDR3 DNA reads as TGTGCCATCAGTGAGTCATGGCAGGGTGGTGCTGAAGCTTTCTTT. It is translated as CAISESWQGGAEAFF.

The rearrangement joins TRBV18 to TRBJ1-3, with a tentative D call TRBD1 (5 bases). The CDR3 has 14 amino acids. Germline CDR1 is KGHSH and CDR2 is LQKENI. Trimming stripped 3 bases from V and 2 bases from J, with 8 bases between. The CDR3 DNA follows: TGTGCCAGCTCACCGCAGGGAACTGGAAACACCATATATTTT. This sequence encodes CASSPQGTGNTIYF.

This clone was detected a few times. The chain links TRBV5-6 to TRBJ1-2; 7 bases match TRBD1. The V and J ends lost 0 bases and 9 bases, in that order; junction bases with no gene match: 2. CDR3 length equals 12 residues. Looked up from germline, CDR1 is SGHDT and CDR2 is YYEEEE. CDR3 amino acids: CASSLGQGRYTF. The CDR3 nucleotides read TGTGCCAGCAGCTTGGGACAGGGTCGCTACACCTTC.

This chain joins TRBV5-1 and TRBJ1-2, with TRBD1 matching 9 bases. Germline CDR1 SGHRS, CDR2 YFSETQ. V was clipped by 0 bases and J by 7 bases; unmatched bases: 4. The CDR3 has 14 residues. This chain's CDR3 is CASSLDTGGSGYTF. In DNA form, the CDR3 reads TGCGCCAGCAGCTTGGATACAGGGGGCAGTGGCTACACCTTC. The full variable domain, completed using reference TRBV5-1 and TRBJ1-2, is KAGVTQTPRYLIKTRGQQVTLSCSPISGHRSVSWYQQTPGQGLQFLFEYFSETQRNKGNFPGRFSGRQFSNSRSEMNVSTLELGDSALYLCASSLDTGGSGYTFGSGTRLTVV.

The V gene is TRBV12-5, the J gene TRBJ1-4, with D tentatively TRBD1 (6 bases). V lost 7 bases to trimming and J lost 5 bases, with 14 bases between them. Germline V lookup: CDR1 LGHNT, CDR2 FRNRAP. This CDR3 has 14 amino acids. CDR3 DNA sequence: TGTGCTAGTGCCGTAGGGGGAAGAAATGAAAAACTGTTTTTT. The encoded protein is CASAVGGRNEKLFF.

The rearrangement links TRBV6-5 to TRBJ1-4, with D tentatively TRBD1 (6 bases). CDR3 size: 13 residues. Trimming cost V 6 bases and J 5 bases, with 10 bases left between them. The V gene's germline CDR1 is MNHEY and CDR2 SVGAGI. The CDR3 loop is CASRGQGNEKLFF. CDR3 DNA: TGTGCCAGCAGGGGCCAGGGGAATGAAAAACTGTTTTTT.

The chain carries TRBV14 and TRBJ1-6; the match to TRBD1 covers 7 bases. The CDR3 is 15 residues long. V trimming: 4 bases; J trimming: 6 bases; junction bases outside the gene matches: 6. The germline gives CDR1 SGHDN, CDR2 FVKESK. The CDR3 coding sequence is TGTGCCAGCAGCCCGCCCGGGACAGTTAATTCACCCCTCCACTTT. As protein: CASSPPGTVNSPLHF.

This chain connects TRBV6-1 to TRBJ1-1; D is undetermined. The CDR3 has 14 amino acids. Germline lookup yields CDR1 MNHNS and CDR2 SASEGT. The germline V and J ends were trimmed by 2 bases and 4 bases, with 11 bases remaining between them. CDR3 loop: CASSERRLGTEAFF. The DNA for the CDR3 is TGTGCCAGCAGTGAACGTAGGTTAGGCACTGAAGCTTTCTTT.

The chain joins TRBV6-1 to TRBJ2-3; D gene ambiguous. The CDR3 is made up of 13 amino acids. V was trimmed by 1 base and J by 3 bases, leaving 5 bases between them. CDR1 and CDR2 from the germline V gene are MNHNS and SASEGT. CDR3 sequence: CASSEEETDTQYF. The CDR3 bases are TGTGCCAGCAGTGAAGAGGAGACAGATACGCAGTATTTT.

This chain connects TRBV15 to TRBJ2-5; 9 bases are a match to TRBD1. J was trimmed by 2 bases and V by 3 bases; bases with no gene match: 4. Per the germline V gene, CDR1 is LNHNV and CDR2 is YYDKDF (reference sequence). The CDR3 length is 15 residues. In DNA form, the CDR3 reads TGTGCCACCAGCAGGCGGACAGGGGCGCAAGAGACCCAGTACTTC. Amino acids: CATSRRTGAQETQYF.

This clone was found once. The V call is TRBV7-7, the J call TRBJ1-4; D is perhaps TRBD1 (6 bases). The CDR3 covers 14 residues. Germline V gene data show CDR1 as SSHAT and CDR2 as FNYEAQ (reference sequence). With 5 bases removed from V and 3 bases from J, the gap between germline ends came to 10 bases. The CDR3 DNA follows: TGTGCCAGCAGCCGAGGGGGGCCTAATGAAAAACTGTTTTTT. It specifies CASSRGGPNEKLFF.

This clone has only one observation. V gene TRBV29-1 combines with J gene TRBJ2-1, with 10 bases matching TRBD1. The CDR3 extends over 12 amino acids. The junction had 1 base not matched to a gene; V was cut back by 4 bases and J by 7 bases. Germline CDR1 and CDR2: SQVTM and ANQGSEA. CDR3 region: CSVGGQGNEQFF. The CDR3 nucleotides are TGCAGCGTTGGGGGACAGGGGAATGAGCAGTTCTTC.

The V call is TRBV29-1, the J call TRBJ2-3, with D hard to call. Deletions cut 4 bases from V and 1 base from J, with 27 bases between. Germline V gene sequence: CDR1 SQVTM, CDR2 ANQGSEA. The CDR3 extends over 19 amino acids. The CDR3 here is CSVAHRLVQSSPGTDTQYF. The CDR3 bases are TGCAGCGTTGCTCATCGTCTAGTCCAATCCAGCCCCGGCACAGATACGCAGTATTTT.

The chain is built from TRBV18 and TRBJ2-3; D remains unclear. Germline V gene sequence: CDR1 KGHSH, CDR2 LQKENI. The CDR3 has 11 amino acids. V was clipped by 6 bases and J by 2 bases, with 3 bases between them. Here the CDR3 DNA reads TGTGCCAGCTCCCTCACAGATACGCAGTATTTT. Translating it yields CASSLTDTQYF. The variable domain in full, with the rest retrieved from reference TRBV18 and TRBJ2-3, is NAGVMQNPRHLVRRRGQEARLRCSPMKGHSHVYWYRQLPEEGLKFMVYLQKENIIDESGMPKERFSAEFPKEGPSILRIQQVVRGDSAAYFCASSLTDTQYFGPGTRLTVL.

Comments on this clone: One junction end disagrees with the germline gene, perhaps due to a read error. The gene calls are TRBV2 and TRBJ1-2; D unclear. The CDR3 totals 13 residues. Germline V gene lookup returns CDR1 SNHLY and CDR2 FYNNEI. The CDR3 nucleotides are TGTGCCAGCAGCGAAGACATCCCGCCGGGCTACACCTTC. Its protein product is CASSEDIPPGYTF.

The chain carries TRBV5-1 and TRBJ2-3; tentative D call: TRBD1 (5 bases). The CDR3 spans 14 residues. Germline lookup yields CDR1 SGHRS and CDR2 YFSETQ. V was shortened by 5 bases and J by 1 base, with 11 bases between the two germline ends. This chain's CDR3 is CASSPGSGTDTQYF. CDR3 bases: TGCGCCAGCAGTCCAGGGTCGGGCACAGATACGCAGTATTTT.

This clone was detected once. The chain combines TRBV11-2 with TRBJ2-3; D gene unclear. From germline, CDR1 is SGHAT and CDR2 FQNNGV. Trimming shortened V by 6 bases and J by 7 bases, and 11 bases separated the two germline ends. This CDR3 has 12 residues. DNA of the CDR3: TGTGCCAGCAGTTTGGACGCCCATACGCAGTATTTT. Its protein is CASSLDAHTQYF.

CDR3 bases: TGTGCCACCAGCTTACAGGGGAATGAAAAACTGTTTTTT. Its protein product is CATSLQGNEKLFF. The chain joins TRBV15 to TRBJ1-4; TRBD1 matches 7 bases. The germline gives CDR1 LNHNV, CDR2 YYDKDF (reference sequence). There are 13 residues in the CDR3. The V segment lost 5 bases and the J segment 5 bases; nucleotides outside the gene matches: 2.

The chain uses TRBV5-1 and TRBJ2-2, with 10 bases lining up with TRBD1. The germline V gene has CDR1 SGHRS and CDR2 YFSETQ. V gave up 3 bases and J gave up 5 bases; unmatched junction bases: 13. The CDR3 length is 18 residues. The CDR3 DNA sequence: TGCGCCAGCAGCTCCCCGGGACAGGGGATAAGAGGTACCGGGGAGCTGTTTTTT. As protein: CASSSPGQGIRGTGELFF.

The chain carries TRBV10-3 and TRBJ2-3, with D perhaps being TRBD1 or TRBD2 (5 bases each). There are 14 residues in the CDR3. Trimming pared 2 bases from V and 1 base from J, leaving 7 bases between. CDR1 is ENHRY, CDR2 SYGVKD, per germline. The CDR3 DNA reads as TGTGCCATCAGTGAGGTGGGGGGCACAGATACGCAGTATTTT. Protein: CAISEVGGTDTQYF.

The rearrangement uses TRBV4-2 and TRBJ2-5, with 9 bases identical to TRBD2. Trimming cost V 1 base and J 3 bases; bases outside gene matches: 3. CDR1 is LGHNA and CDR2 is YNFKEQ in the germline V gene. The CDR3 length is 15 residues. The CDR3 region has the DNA TGTGCCAGCAGCCAAGTGAGGACTAGCGAAGAGACCCAGTACTTC. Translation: CASSQVRTSEETQYF.

CDR3 sequence reads: CASSLERGALYEQFF. CDR3 in DNA: TGTGCCAGCAGCTTAGAACGGGGGGCGCTTTATGAGCAGTTCTTC. V usage is TRBV7-2 and J usage is TRBJ2-1; maybe TRBD2 (7 bases). Per germline, CDR1 SGHTA and CDR2 FQGNSA. The CDR3 consists of 15 residues. Trimming cost V 1 base and J 8 bases, with 15 bases left between them.

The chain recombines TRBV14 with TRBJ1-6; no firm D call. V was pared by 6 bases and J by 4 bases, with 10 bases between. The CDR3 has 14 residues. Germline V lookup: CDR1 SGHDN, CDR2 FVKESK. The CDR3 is CASRASLYNSPLHF. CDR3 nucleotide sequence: TGTGCCAGCAGGGCCTCTTTATATAATTCACCCCTCCACTTT.

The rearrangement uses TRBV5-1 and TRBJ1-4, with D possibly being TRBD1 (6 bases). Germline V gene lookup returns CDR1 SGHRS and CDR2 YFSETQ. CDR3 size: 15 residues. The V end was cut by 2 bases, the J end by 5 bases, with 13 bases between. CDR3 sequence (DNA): TGCGCCAGCAGCTTTGGGACAACTGGGAATGAAAAACTGTTTTTT. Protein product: CASSFGTTGNEKLFF. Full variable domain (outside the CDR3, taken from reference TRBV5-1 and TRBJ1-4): KAGVTQTPRYLIKTRGQQVTLSCSPISGHRSVSWYQQTPGQGLQFLFEYFSETQRNKGNFPGRFSGRQFSNSRSEMNVSTLELGDSALYLCASSFGTTGNEKLFFGSGTQLSVL.

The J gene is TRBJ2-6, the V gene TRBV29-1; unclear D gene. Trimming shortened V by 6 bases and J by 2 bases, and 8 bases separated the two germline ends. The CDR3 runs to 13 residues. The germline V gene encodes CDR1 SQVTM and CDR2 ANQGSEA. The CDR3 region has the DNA TGCAGCGTGAAAAGGGCTGGGGCCAACGTCCTGACTTTC. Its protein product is CSVKRAGANVLTF.

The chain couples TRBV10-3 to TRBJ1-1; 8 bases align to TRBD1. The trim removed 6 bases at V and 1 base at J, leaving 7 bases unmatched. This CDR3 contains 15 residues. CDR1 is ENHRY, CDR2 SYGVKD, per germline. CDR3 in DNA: TGTGCCATCAGCGCCCGGACAGGGTCGAACACTGAAGCTTTCTTT. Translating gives CAISARTGSNTEAFF.